Reported below is one TCR beta chain. What this receptor recognizes is not known. Its ends do not fully match the called genes, so a read error is possible. The data were taken from a study of CD8 T cells in Susac syndrome (dated 2019 in TCRdb). Describing the broader study: The study used repertoire sequencing to test whether antigen drove CD8+ T cell activation and differentiation in Susac syndrome. On the study overall, not on this receptor specifically: The number of individuals in the TCR sequencing and HLA analysis was recognized as being relatively small.

Including the terminal cysteine and phenylalanine, the CDR3 comprises 13 residues. The kept DNA is CDR3 alone, 39 bases in frame from the first base. Sequences LGHDT (CDR1) and YNNKEL (CDR2) are obtained from the germline V gene (reference sequence). High-throughput TCR beta sequencing profiled peripheral blood CD8+ and CD4+ T cells from healthy donors, Susac syndrome patients and multiple sclerosis patients. Multiple sclerosis controls were treatment-naive patients with stable or active relapsing-remitting disease fulfilling revised McDonald criteria. CD8+ TEMRA cells were enriched by FACS, while bulk CD8+ and CD4+ T cells were purified by magnetic negative isolation. Blood was collected in EDTA tubes and processed within 24 hours, with PBMCs isolated through density gradient centrifugation. PBMCs intended for TCR sequencing were cryopreserved in liquid nitrogen and were subsequently thawed in a 37 degrees C water bath. A purity of at least 90% was achieved for sorted or isolated CD4+, CD8+ and CD8+ TEMRA cells.

RNA was extracted with the RNeasy kit and roughly 0.5 to 1 ug was reverse transcribed using random hexamers. The immunoSEQ multiplex PCR assay, which covers 54 Vbeta and 13 Jbeta segments, was used to amplify TCR beta CDR3 regions. PCR amplification bias was corrected using a synthetic template baseline for primer optimization and computational correction. The authors processed their data as follows. Reads were annotated to V, D and J genes per IMGT and analyzed with immunoSEQ Analyzer, keeping only productive sequences. To calculate clonality, Shannon entropy was normalized by log2 of the number of productive unique sequences and then subtracted from one. Public and private clones were assessed among the 100 most prevalent clones of each patient and control. A clone was defined as Susac-specific if it was absent from the healthy and MS cohorts, from some 1,100 published viral clones and from other ImmuneACCESS disease sequences. Clones were called with MiXCR by TCRdb after fastp trimmed the public reads at Q25, and only in-frame beta chains were retained. Each CDR3 protein gets just one entry, which takes the most common genes and DNA from the rows behind it. The V and J calls here are based on TCRdb, not the publication. In this sample the table shows approximately 200,000 distinct CDR3 sequences, 95% of which occur a single time. In total, the top ten clones hold 0.082% of the sample.

The chain couples TRBV3-1 to TRBJ2-1; TRBD2 aligns with 8 central bases. The sequenced material came from CD4+ T cells from PBMCs. This TCR was sampled from a human donor with multiple sclerosis. The CDR3 here reads CASSQTSGTSNLF. In nucleotide form, the sequence is TGTGCCAGCAGCCAAACAAGCGGGACTAGTAATCTGTTC.